A single sample gave rise to the 20 T cell receptor beta chains below, sequenced in a study of blood T cell repertoires in COVID-19. Data came from immunoSEQ multiplex PCR; TCRdb stores just in-frame clones and leaves some out. The table shows fewer than 350,000 clones, with around 91% occurring only once. The sample consisted of PBMCs or T cells enriched from blood (not recorded which). These receptors came from a woman between 18 and 29 years old with acute COVID-19.

This clone was recorded at least ten times. The gene calls are TRBV14 and TRBJ2-5; TRBD2 matches at 8 bases. J lost 5 bases, V lost 3 bases, and 8 bases had no gene match. Germline V lookup: CDR1 SGHDN, CDR2 FVKESK. This CDR3 has 15 residues. The chain's CDR3 is CASSHLGLVDETQYF. The CDR3 DNA reads TGTGCCAGCAGCCACCTGGGACTAGTCGACGAGACCCAGTACTTC.

This sequence joins TRBV13 and TRBJ2-7; possible D gene TRBD2, 6 bases. V was pared by 0 bases and J by 4 bases, with 10 bases between. This CDR3 is 14 amino acids long. Germline CDR1 is PRHDT and CDR2 is FYEKMQ (reference sequence). The CDR3 nucleotides read TGTGCCAGCAGCTTAGGTCGCCGGGGGTACGAGCAGTACTTC. Protein sequence: CASSLGRRGYEQYF.

The chain combines TRBV20-1 with TRBJ1-4, with TRBD1 identical over 7 bases. The germline V gene encodes CDR1 DFQATT and CDR2 SNEGSKA (reference sequence). Unmatched junction bases numbered 5, after V lost 6 bases and J lost 10 bases. This CDR3 is 11 amino acids long. The CDR3 sequence: CSAYRGVKLFF. In nucleotides, the CDR3 is TGCAGTGCATACAGGGGAGTAAAACTGTTTTTT.

V is TRBV6-5 and J is TRBJ2-1; TRBD2 agrees at 9 bases. The CDR3 sequence is 15 residues long. Germline values: CDR1 MNHEY, CDR2 SVGAGI. Trimming cost V 6 bases and J 2 bases; bases outside gene matches: 5. The CDR3 DNA follows: TGTGCCAGCAGCAGTCGACTAGCGGCCTACAATGAGCAGTTCTTC. Residues: CASSSRLAAYNEQFF.

This clone has a single count. This chain joins TRBV6-5 and TRBJ1-1; D gene uncertain. Germline CDR1 is MNHEY and CDR2 is SVGAGI. The CDR3 is 11 amino acids. V was cut by 5 bases and J by 7 bases, with 8 bases left in between. The DNA of the CDR3 is TGTGCCAGCAGTCTCCGGGGTGAAGCTTTCTTT. Residues: CASSLRGEAFF.

CDR3 sequence (DNA): TGTGCCAGCAGCAAGGGACTCCTGGGGGGTCGATTCAATGAGCAGTTCTTC. It is translated as CASSKGLLGGRFNEQFF. The chain employs TRBV5-4 and TRBJ2-1; possibly TRBD2 for D (6 bases). This CDR3 has 17 residues. Per germline, CDR1 SGHNT and CDR2 YYREEE (reference sequence). V was trimmed by 4 bases and J by 6 bases, leaving 23 bases between them.

This chain connects TRBV7-6 to TRBJ2-3; 10 bases align to TRBD2. The trim removed 2 bases at V and 7 bases at J, leaving 3 bases unmatched. The CDR3 contains 14 residues. Germline V gene sequence: CDR1 SGHVS, CDR2 FNYEAQ. The CDR3 loop reads CASSLTSGTNTQYF. The CDR3 bases are TGTGCCAGCAGCTTAACTAGCGGGACTAATACGCAGTATTTT.

V is TRBV3-1 (or the pseudogene TRBV3-2) and J is TRBJ2-2; a possible D gene is TRBD2 (5 bases). The CDR3 sequence is 15 residues long. Between the trimmed V and J ends, which lost 4 bases and 2 bases, there was a span of 11 bases. Germline V gives CDR1 LGHDT, CDR2 YNNKEL (reference sequence). As DNA, the CDR3 is TGTGCCAGCAGCCGGAGGCTAGGTAACACCGGGGAGCTGTTTTTT. This sequence encodes CASSRRLGNTGELFF.

Remarks on this clone: The same CDR3 can be traced to other DNA sequences in this sample. V usage is TRBV19 and J usage is TRBJ2-1; 10 bases match TRBD2. J was trimmed by 5 bases and V by 6 bases; bases with no gene match: 4. Germline CDR1 reads LNHDA; CDR2 reads SQIVND (reference sequence). The CDR3 is 14 residues long. In DNA form, the CDR3 reads TGTGCCAGTAGCCCTGGACTAGCGGACAATGAGCAGTTCTTC. Encoded protein: CASSPGLADNEQFF.

The rearrangement uses TRBV30 and TRBJ1-2; TRBD1 might be the D (5 bases). Germline V gives CDR1 GTSNPN, CDR2 SVGIG (reference sequence). The CDR3 totals 11 residues. Trimming removed 5 bases from V and 8 bases from J, with 12 bases in between. The CDR3 DNA reads as TGTGCCTGGGGAGGGGCTCGAGGCTACACCTTC. This translates into CAWGGARGYTF.

The chain couples TRBV7-2 to TRBJ1-1; possibly TRBD1 for D (5 bases). CDR1 and CDR2 (germline): SGHTA, FQGNSA. V lost 7 bases, J lost 4 bases, and 19 bases lay in between. The CDR3 sequence is 15 residues long. The CDR3 spells CASTPGGRLGTEAFF. For the CDR3, the DNA is TGTGCCAGCACCCCGGGGGGGAGGTTAGGCACTGAAGCTTTCTTT.

The chain links TRBV3-1 (or the pseudogene TRBV3-2) to TRBJ2-3; 10 bases align to TRBD2. Trimming cost V 4 bases and J 0 bases; bases outside gene matches: 4. CDR3 length: 16 amino acids. Germline V gene data show CDR1 as LGHDT and CDR2 as YNNKEL (reference sequence). The CDR3 region has the DNA TGTGCCAGCAGCCTTATGACTAGCGGGAGCACAGATACGCAGTATTTT. Translated, it gives CASSLMTSGSTDTQYF.

The chain is built from TRBV5-4 and TRBJ2-1, with TRBD2 identical over 14 bases. V lost 4 bases and J lost 0; bases outside the gene matches: 9. This CDR3 is built from 19 residues. CDR1 is SGHNT and CDR2 is YYREEE in the germline V gene (reference sequence). The CDR3 DNA reads as TGTGCCAGCAGCCCACCGGGACTAGCGGGAGTGGGCTCCTACAATGAGCAGTTCTTC. Protein: CASSPPGLAGVGSYNEQFF.

The chain uses TRBV15 and TRBJ2-5; 16 bases line up with TRBD2. The CDR3 runs 16 residues. The ends lost 3 bases at V and 4 bases at J; junction bases unmatched: 2. The germline CDR1 and CDR2 sequences are LNHNV and YYDKDF (reference sequence). The CDR3 loop is CATSRGLAGGPETQYF. The CDR3, as DNA: TGTGCCACCAGCAGGGGACTAGCGGGAGGGCCAGAGACCCAGTACTTC.

V is TRBV30 and J is TRBJ2-7; 11 bases match TRBD1. The J segment lost 10 bases and the V segment lost 2 bases, leaving 4 bases of the junction unmatched. Germline CDR1 reads GTSNPN; CDR2 reads SVGIG (reference sequence). This CDR3 spans 12 amino acids. The CDR3 DNA is TGTGCCTGGAGTCGGGGACAGGGGGAACAGTACTTC. This gives the protein CAWSRGQGEQYF.

The chain uses TRBV18 and TRBJ1-1; the D gene is possibly TRBD1 (5 bases). V lost 0 bases and J 5 bases, leaving 13 bases between the germline ends. Germline assignment: CDR1 KGHSH and CDR2 LQKENI. The CDR3 runs 15 residues. CDR3 loop: CASSPPGGLGTEAFF. As DNA, the CDR3 is TGTGCCAGCTCACCACCGGGGGGGTTAGGAACTGAAGCTTTCTTT. The full variable domain, with the rest looked up from reference TRBV18 and TRBJ1-1, is NAGVMQNPRHLVRRRGQEARLRCSPMKGHSHVYWYRQLPEEGLKFMVYLQKENIIDESGMPKERFSAEFPKEGPSILRIQQVVRGDSAAYFCASSPPGGLGTEAFFGQGTRLTVV.

The gene calls are TRBV5-8 and TRBJ2-1; D gene uncertain. Per the germline V gene, CDR1 is SGHTS and CDR2 is YDEGEE. V dropped 4 bases and J dropped 6 bases, with 8 bases sitting between them. The CDR3 consists of 12 residues. The CDR3 sequence: CASSNGANEQFF. In DNA, the CDR3 is TGTGCCAGCAGCAACGGTGCCAATGAGCAGTTCTTC.

V gene TRBV6-1 combines with J gene TRBJ2-7, with D maybe TRBD2 (6 bases). V lost 2 bases to trimming and J lost 5 bases, with 19 bases between them. Looked up from germline, CDR1 is MNHNS and CDR2 is SASEGT. The CDR3 consists of 16 residues. The CDR3 nucleotides read TGTGCCAGCAGTGAATGGGGATTCGGGAGCGGCCACGAGCAGTACTTC. Its protein product is CASSEWGFGSGHEQYF.

V is TRBV18 and J is TRBJ2-7; D perhaps matches TRBD1 (6 bases). CDR3 length equals 15 residues. Germline V gene lookup returns CDR1 KGHSH and CDR2 LQKENI. V gave up 4 bases and J gave up 1 base, with 14 bases separating them. The CDR3 protein is CASSRSQGESYEQYF. In DNA, the CDR3 is TGTGCCAGCTCACGTTCACAGGGAGAATCCTACGAGCAGTACTTC.

This clone was observed a handful of times. V and J are TRBV6-1 and TRBJ1-4; 12 bases are shared with TRBD1. The germline V gene has CDR1 MNHNS and CDR2 SASEGT. The J segment lost 2 bases and the V segment lost 3 bases, leaving 4 bases of the junction unmatched. This CDR3 is 17 amino acids long. CDR3 region: CASSDRDRGLTNEKLFF. The CDR3, as DNA: TGTGCCAGCAGTGACCGGGACAGGGGGCTCACTAATGAAAAACTGTTTTTT.